The sample holds one count of the clone carrying this T cell receptor beta chain. The antigen remains unidentified. This specimen belongs to a study of T cell repertoires in cytomegalovirus infection. Turning to the study itself: In public TCR beta signatures, there were indications of both CMV infection and matching HLA type. Whole-study results and caveats: CMV-specific HLA-C-restricted TCR beta clonotypes dominated the ex vivo response. Cumulative public TCR beta family frequency identified carriers of CMV plus the relevant HLA.

TCRdb reprocessed the reads with MiXCR, giving one entry per CDR3 protein. The sample records roughly 760,000 distinct CDR3 sequences, 35% being singletons. This CDR3 spans 16 amino acids. Germline CDR1 reads LGHNA; CDR2 reads YNFKEQ. Trimming shortened V by 0 bases and J by 4 bases, and 13 bases separated the two germline ends. Material: PBMCs. The rearrangement joins TRBV4-2 to TRBJ1-5; D is uncertain. This TCR was recovered from a human donor in good health (CMV status not recorded). Some clones in this sample may be carry-over from other donors' samples. CDR3 in DNA: TGTGCCAGCAGCCAAGAGTTCCGTGCCGTAAATCAGCCCCAGCATTTT. This codes for CASSQEFRAVNQPQHF.